This T cell receptor beta chain came from a study of resident and recirculating memory T cells in vitiligo. In the study overall: Genomic DNA was extracted from whole homogenized samples, with no cell sorting.

Stable vitiligo meant no lesion change over the previous 6 months. Patients had received no treatment within the previous three months. The method was immunoSEQ multiplex PCR; TCRdb's version includes in-frame clones alone and lacks a portion of them. The data hold more than 70,000 clones, with roughly 94% observed a single time. With 3 bases clipped from V and 6 bases from J, the junction kept 4 bases outside the gene matches. CDR3 length: 16 amino acids. Germline V CDR1 and CDR2: SGDLS, YYNGEE. Source material: blood. This receptor was obtained from a male donor with vitiligo. This chain joins TRBV9 and TRBJ2-1; 15 bases agree with TRBD2. The DNA of the CDR3 is TGTGCCAGCAGCGGGGGGACTAGCGGGAGGAGCAATGAGCAGTTCTTC. Its translation: CASSGGTSGRSNEQFF.